This T cell receptor beta chain was sequenced in a study of blood T cell repertoires in COVID-19 (dated by TCRdb to the early 2020s). Looking at the study overall: Samples from collaborators originated in the United States, Italy and Spain and spanned both the acute and convalescent phases of COVID-19. The repertoires were released in a freely available public database intended as a resource for research on the immune response to SARS-CoV-2. Deeply sampled blood TCRbeta repertoires from subjects exposed to, actively infected with, or recovered from COVID-19 were included in the dataset. The prospective study material was composed of cDNA or gDNA derived from T cells, B-cell-depleted T cells, or PBMCs. Samples came from the ongoing ImmuneRACE study (first 160 participants) plus 1,254 subjects from 6 global collaborators. Nearly every sample came with metadata listing a de-identified subject ID, COVID-19 status, age in years and sex. Where available, HLA class I and class II types were obtained from metadata supplied by the sample provider rather than from assay-based typing. On the study overall, not on this receptor specifically: How much clinical and demographic metadata was included differed by source and by participant, and the metadata was provided uncurated.

The collaborating institutions used their own protocols to collect whole blood in K2EDTA tubes. For TCRbeta analysis, collaborators shipped samples as frozen whole blood, isolated PBMCs, or DNA extracted from either of those sample types. The germline V gene (reference sequence) yields MNHNY for CDR1 and SVGAGI for CDR2. Taken from cysteine to phenylalanine, the CDR3 has 15 residues. Only CDR3 DNA is held: 45 bases, read in frame from base 1. V and J are truncated by 0 bases and 10 bases respectively, leaving an intervening sequence of 13 bases. As regards this clone: This receptor's antigen is unknown. No base quality values were provided; no much bigger clone lies one nucleotide off.

The immunoSEQ Assay, a bias-controlled multiplex PCR, was used to amplify TCRbeta CDR3 regions from genomic DNA. Per the original workflow: The number of nucleated cells in each sample was estimated from the amplification of reference gene primers within the assay. To quantify the absolute abundance of each unique TCRbeta CDR3 rearrangement, sequence reads were collapsed and filtered. Productive Simpson clonality was computed per sample as the square root of Simpson's diversity index over productive rearrangements. Held by TCRdb, this immuneACCESS table contains in-frame sequences only and omits some clones. Under half of the omission traces to an unresolved V gene where checked; the cause of the rest is unknown. That table gives V, J and clone size, and the DNA gave D and trimming. A total of tens of thousands of clones appear in this sample, approximately 84% of them only once. More than 15% of the sample is held by the ten biggest clonotypes.

The V gene is TRBV6-6 and the J gene is TRBJ1-6; too little of a D gene remains to name it. Sequencing was carried out using peripheral blood. The sequence was collected from a man between 65 and 80 years old with active COVID-19. The DNA is as follows: TGTGCCAGCAGTTACTCCGGACTTCGGGGATCACCCCTCCACTTT. Its translation reads: CASSYSGLRGSPLHF.